This TCR beta chain was sequenced during a study of regulatory T cells in long-lasting Graves disease. Study outcomes and limitations: Persistent cases favored TRBV28, TRBJ1-2 and TRBJ2-5.

Combining iRepertoire HTBI primers with Arm-PCR of CDR3 regions, the authors built TCR beta libraries. One entry per CDR3 protein, called by TCRdb with MiXCR from the multiplex PCR reads. The sample lists about 470,000 distinct CDR3 sequences; 15% to 20% were seen once. This clonotype was counted at least ten times. What it binds is unknown. Time point in this sample: newly diagnosed GD, antithyroid drugs for less than 3 months. RNA from PBMCs was the source of the TCR library. This CDR3 is 17 amino acids long. V lost 1 base, J lost 11 bases, and 26 bases lay in between. The germline V gene has CDR1 MDHEN and CDR2 SYDVKM. A further study also used this sample, focusing on T cells in Graves' hyperthyroidism and ophthalmopathy. That paper notes: Researchers ran a first-round RT-PCR on the TCR CDR3 using the HTBI primer set.

The chain employs TRBV28 and TRBJ1-2; no firm D call. The sequences come from peripheral blood mononuclear cells (PBMCs), collected at new diagnosis, from a patient treated with antithyroid drugs. The clonotype comes from a man aged 40-49 years with Graves disease. The CDR3 loop reads CASSLFPDSFDAMRYTF. Here the CDR3 DNA reads TGTGCCAGCAGTTTATTTCCCGACTCCTTCGACGCGATGAGGTACACCTTC.